This TCR beta chain stems from a study of T cell changes during pregnancy in multiple sclerosis (dated by TCRdb to about 2019). Regarding the complete study: The study examined how the T cell repertoire changed over the course of pregnancy in women with multiple sclerosis.

On this clone itself: Its binding antigen is unknown. No base quality values were provided; no much bigger clone lies one nucleotide off.

Clipping removes 3 bases from V and 7 bases from J, with 8 as the unmatched junction base count. The CDR3 runs 15 amino acids, cysteine and phenylalanine included. The CDR3 DNA has 45 bases and is translated from base 1. Receptor libraries were prepared by the immunoSEQ multiplex PCR assay. What TCRdb holds here is the immuneACCESS table cut down to in-frame rearrangements. Part of the clones is not present; checked against another copy, under half of the missing clones reflect an unresolved V gene, and the others are unexplained. This sample holds tens of thousands of clones; roughly 87% were observed only once. The ten largest make up 0.65% to 0.95% of the sample.

The source is a female donor in good health, enrolled as a control in a pregnancy study. The sequencing used CD4+ T cells from peripheral blood mononuclear cells, collected after pregnancy. The chain was built from TRBV23-1 and TRBJ1-4; 7 junctional bases match TRBD1. TRBV23-1 is assigned to the ORF class and has an uncertain function. The DNA reads TGCGCCAGCAGTCACCCCCGGGACAGTACTGAAAAACTGTTTTTT. It translates to CASSHPRDSTEKLFF.